The 11 T cell receptor beta chains below all came from one sample that was sequenced in a study of regulatory T cells in long-lasting Graves disease. Noted time point: newly diagnosed GD, antithyroid drugs for less than 3 months. PBMCs provided the RNA from which the TCR library was made. To make TCR beta libraries, researchers used iRepertoire HTBI primers and Arm-PCR of CDR3 regions. TCRdb fed the multiplex PCR reads into MiXCR, producing one record per CDR3 protein. The sample has some 600,000 distinct CDR3 sequences; around 15% are singletons. The sample was also linked to a second study, of T cells in Graves' hyperthyroidism and ophthalmopathy.

Sequencing was performed on peripheral blood mononuclear cells (PBMCs), taken at new diagnosis, from a patient treated with antithyroid drugs. The receptors shown here come from a man between 18 and 29 years old with Graves disease.

This clonotype was counted at least ten times. V gene TRBV12-3 or TRBV12-4 combines with J gene TRBJ2-7; no reliable D call. The length of the CDR3 is 13 residues. V was cut by 1 base and J by 7 bases, with 11 bases left in between. CDR3 in DNA: TGTGCCAGCAGTTTAGAAGTGTATACGGAGCAGTACTTC. This translates into CASSLEVYTEQYF.

The chain recombines TRBV7-9 with TRBJ2-7; 8 nucleotides agree with TRBD2. The V segment lost 4 bases and the J segment 7 bases; nucleotides outside the gene matches: 12. The CDR3 length is 15 residues. The germline V gene encodes CDR1 SEHNR and CDR2 FQNEAQ (reference sequence). The CDR3 DNA sequence: TGTGCCAGCAGCTCTCTGGCGGGAGCGGGGGAGGAGCAGTACTTC. Encoded protein: CASSSLAGAGEEQYF.

This clonotype was counted ten times or more. The CDR3 sequence is CASSLGGSGSGNEQFF. In DNA, the CDR3 is TGTGCCAGCAGCTTAGGTGGTAGCGGGAGTGGGAATGAGCAGTTCTTC. This chain connects TRBV11-3 to TRBJ2-1, with 9 positions matching TRBD2. The germline gives CDR1 SGHNT, CDR2 YENEEA. Trimming took 1 base from V and 7 from J; bases not matched to a gene: 8. The CDR3 runs 16 residues.

This clonotype was detected a few times. CDR3 sequence reads: CASNFRLIYNEQFF. As DNA, the CDR3 is TGTGCCAGCAACTTCCGACTTATTTACAATGAGCAGTTCTTC. The rearrangement uses TRBV7-3 and TRBJ2-1; D remains unclear. The CDR3 spans 14 residues. CDR1 and CDR2 (germline): SGHTA, FQGTGA. Trimming removed 7 bases at V and 4 bases at J, with 14 bases between.

This clonotype was seen many times. The rearrangement joins TRBV3-1 to TRBJ2-2; D not certain. Trimming took 0 bases from V and 3 from J, leaving 8 bases between them. The CDR3 loop spans 15 amino acids. The V gene's germline CDR1 is LGHDT and CDR2 YNNKEL (reference sequence). CDR3 region: CASSQENRYTGELFF. The CDR3 DNA follows: TGTGCCAGCAGCCAAGAGAACCGGTACACCGGGGAGCTGTTTTTT.

This clonotype has ten or more counts. The genes are TRBV7-9 and TRBJ2-7; 7 bases agree with TRBD1. The CDR3 spans 16 residues. After removal of 4 bases from V and 0 bases from J, the junction contained 9 bases not matched to a gene. Germline values: CDR1 SEHNR, CDR2 FQNEAQ (reference sequence). In DNA, the CDR3 is TGTGCCAGCAGCTCGCGAACCGGGACAGCCTCCTACGAGCAGTACTTC. Encoded protein: CASSSRTGTASYEQYF.

This clonotype was seen at least ten times. The genes are TRBV20-1 and TRBJ2-7; maybe TRBD1 (5 bases). The CDR3 is 12 amino acids. V lost 3 bases to trimming and J lost 2 bases, with 8 bases between them. Germline V CDR1 and CDR2: DFQATT, SNEGSKA (reference sequence). The DNA of the CDR3 is TGCAGTGCTAGTTCGGACACCTACGAGCAGTACTTC. Protein sequence: CSASSDTYEQYF.

The gene calls are TRBV20-1 and TRBJ1-5, with a tentative D call TRBD1 (5 bases). The ends were cut back, 1 base at V and 4 bases at J, with 17 bases in the middle. Germline V gives CDR1 DFQATT, CDR2 SNEGSKA (reference sequence). The CDR3 contains 16 residues. CDR3 sequence: CSARATAGRVNQPQHF. The CDR3 nucleotides read TGCAGTGCTAGAGCCACTGCGGGGCGCGTGAATCAGCCCCAGCATTTT.

V is TRBV4-1 and J is TRBJ2-5; the match to TRBD2 covers 7 bases. The CDR3 totals 15 residues. With 3 bases clipped from V and 0 bases from J, the junction kept 4 bases outside the gene matches. The V gene's germline CDR1 is MGHRA and CDR2 YSYEKL. The CDR3 region has the DNA TGCGCCAGCAGCCACATTAGCGGGTACCAAGAGACCCAGTACTTC. This encodes CASSHISGYQETQYF.

This clonotype was observed a handful of times. This rearrangement joins TRBV27 to TRBJ1-1; D is uncertain. Germline-derived CDR1 and CDR2 are MNHEY and SMNVEV (reference sequence). The length of the CDR3 is 15 residues. V was shortened by 5 bases and J by 0 bases, with 13 bases between the two germline ends. The DNA of the CDR3 is TGTGCCAGCAGTCCCGTACGGGAGTTGAACACTGAAGCTTTCTTT. It yields the protein CASSPVRELNTEAFF.

This clonotype was detected a few times. V and J are TRBV20-1 and TRBJ1-5; 8 bases are a match to TRBD1. Germline CDR1 and CDR2: DFQATT and SNEGSKA (reference sequence). The length of the CDR3 is 16 residues. Trimming at V came to 3 bases and at J to 0 bases, leaving 7 bases not matched to a gene. CDR3 nucleotides: TGCAGTGCTAGCCCCGACAGGGGCTATAGCAATCAGCCCCAGCATTTT. Amino acid sequence: CSASPDRGYSNQPQHF.